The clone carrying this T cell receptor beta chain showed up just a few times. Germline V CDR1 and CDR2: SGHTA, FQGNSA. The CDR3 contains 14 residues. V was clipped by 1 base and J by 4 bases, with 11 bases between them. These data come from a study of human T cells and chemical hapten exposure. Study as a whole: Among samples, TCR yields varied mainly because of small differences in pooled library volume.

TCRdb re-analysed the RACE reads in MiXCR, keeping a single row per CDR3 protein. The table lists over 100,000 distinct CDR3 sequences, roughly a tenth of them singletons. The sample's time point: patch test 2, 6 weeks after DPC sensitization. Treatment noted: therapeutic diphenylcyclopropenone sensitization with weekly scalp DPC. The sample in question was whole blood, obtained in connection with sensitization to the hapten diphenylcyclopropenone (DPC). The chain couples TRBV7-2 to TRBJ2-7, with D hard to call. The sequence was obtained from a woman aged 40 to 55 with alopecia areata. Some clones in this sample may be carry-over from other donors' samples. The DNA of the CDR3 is TGTGCCAGCAGCTTAGGGACGGTCTGGTACGAGCAGTACTTC. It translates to CASSLGTVWYEQYF.